Described below is a single TCR beta chain sequence and its context. No antigen is known for it. These data are taken from a study of post-analysis software for immune sequencing data. About the study: Some patients lacked subtype; others had relapsing-remitting, secondary progressive or progressive-relapsing disease.

The junction had 9 bases not matched to a gene; V was cut back by 7 bases and J by 4 bases. CDR1 is MNHEY, CDR2 SVGEGT, per germline. The CDR3 covers 16 residues. TCR beta libraries were prepared from cDNA with unique molecular identifiers. It was from roughly 1.1 to 9.2 million T cells that about 540,000 cDNA molecules came. TCRdb processed the PCR reads anew with MiXCR; each CDR3 protein has one entry. Of a few hundred thousand distinct CDR3 sequences listed, around 33% were seen once; the top ten hold around 15%. Overall study findings and caveats: Multiple sclerosis patients showed significantly lower normalized Chao1 diversity than controls did. Among 5 or 6 TRBV segments more frequent in patients than controls were TRBV5-6, TRBV5-1 and TRBV20-1.

This sequence joins TRBV6-2 or TRBV6-3 and TRBJ2-2; 10 nucleotides align to TRBD1. The receptor comes from a girl between 5 and 17 years old with multiple sclerosis. The material sequenced was blood. For the CDR3, the DNA is TGTGCCAGCATCGACTGGGACAGGGGTGGCACCGGGGAGCTGTTTTTT. Protein sequence: CASIDWDRGGTGELFF.